This T cell receptor beta chain came from a study of human T cells and chemical hapten exposure. Whole-study context: Patch tests applied 0.01% DPC to the upper back, read at 6 days. Patients were mainly female, each with alopecia areata, totalis or universalis. Notes on the study in general: The count of PT1 expanded TCRs correlated positively with patch test score.

Time point in this sample: patch test 1, 2 weeks after DPC sensitization. The treatment denotes: therapeutic diphenylcyclopropenone sensitization with weekly scalp DPC. This clonotype showed up many times. What it binds is unknown. TCRdb passed the RACE reads through MiXCR, listing each CDR3 protein once. The data hold around 50,000 distinct CDR3 sequences, with 9% to 9.5% observed a single time. This receptor was taken from a woman between 45 and 65 years old with alopecia areata. Some clones in this sample may be carry-over from other donors' samples. This material consisted of whole blood, taken in connection with sensitization to the hapten diphenylcyclopropenone (DPC).

CDR3 loop: CASSERPFVGNTIYF. The CDR3 bases are TGTGCCAGCAGTGAAAGGCCGTTCGTTGGAAACACCATATATTTT. The chain employs TRBV6-1 and TRBJ1-3, with no clear D. Trimming removed 2 bases from V and 3 bases from J, with 11 bases in between. CDR1 MNHNS and CDR2 SASEGT come from the germline V gene. There are 15 residues in the CDR3.